This T cell receptor (beta chain) was recorded in a study of T cells in narcolepsy. Details on this clone: Antigen specificity is unknown.

Measured with immunoSEQ multiplex PCR; TCRdb has only the in-frame clones, and not every one. Among roughly 17,000 clones, about two thirds were seen once, and the ten largest hold 11% to 15%. Germline V gene sequence: CDR1 MNHNS, CDR2 SASEGT. This CDR3 region has 15 residues. Trimming shortened V by 5 bases and J by 14 bases, and 22 bases separated the two germline ends. The study's findings and limits: Healthy controls reportedly lacked the autoreactive clonotypes serially found in patients' blood.

The chain employs TRBV6-1 and TRBJ1-6; D might be TRBD1 (5 bases). Sequenced: CD45RA- memory CD8+ T cells from PBMCs. The TCR sequence derives from a human donor with narcolepsy. Here the CDR3 reads CASSQRLDGGLSLHF. The CDR3 DNA reads as TGTGCCAGCAGTCAACGGTTGGATGGGGGGTTGTCCCTCCACTTT.